These 27 T cell receptor beta chains came from one sample sequenced in a study of regulatory T cells in long-lasting Graves disease. This sample's time point: persistent/refractory GD, antithyroid drugs over 5 years with positive TRAb. RNA from PBMCs was the source of the TCR library. Investigators prepared the TCR beta libraries by applying iRepertoire HTBI primers and Arm-PCR of CDR3 regions. TCRdb re-derived calls from the multiplex PCR reads in MiXCR, one entry per CDR3 protein. Seen here are about 450,000 distinct CDR3 sequences, roughly a quarter observed once, and the top ten hold about a quarter. This material consisted of peripheral blood mononuclear cells (PBMCs), taken when the disease was refractory, from a patient treated with antithyroid drugs. The receptors shown here come from a female donor with Graves disease.

This clonotype was seen ten or more times. V is TRBV10-3 and J is TRBJ2-5; 12 nucleotides match TRBD2. The length of the CDR3 is 19 residues. Germline V gives CDR1 ENHRY, CDR2 SYGVKD. With V trimmed by 2 bases and J by 1 base, 11 bases remained unmatched. The CDR3 nucleotides read TGTGCCATCAGTGAGAGTTCGCTAGCGGGAGGGCCCTTCCAAGAGACCCAGTACTTC. Translation: CAISESSLAGGPFQETQYF.

This clonotype was counted many times. The CDR3 is CSGKAGYEQYF. DNA for the CDR3: TGCAGCGGCAAAGCTGGGTACGAGCAGTACTTC. This chain connects TRBV29-1 to TRBJ2-7; D is undetermined. There are 11 residues in the CDR3. Germline V CDR1 and CDR2: SQVTM, ANQGSEA. Between the trimmed V and J ends, which lost 7 bases and 4 bases, there was a span of 11 bases.

This clonotype was observed a handful of times. The genes are TRBV29-1 and TRBJ2-7, with D tentatively TRBD1 (5 bases). The CDR3 totals 14 residues. Germline-derived CDR1 and CDR2 are SQVTM and ANQGSEA. Trimming pared 6 bases from V and 0 bases from J, leaving 15 bases between. The chain's CDR3 is CSVRQGVSSYEQYF. DNA for the CDR3: TGCAGCGTCCGCCAAGGGGTTTCCTCCTACGAGCAGTACTTC.

This clonotype was seen repeatedly, ten times or more. The CDR3 DNA reads TGTGCCAGCAGTGAAGGAACGGGGCTCCGTGGCTACACCTTC. Amino acids: CASSEGTGLRGYTF. The gene calls are TRBV6-1 and TRBJ1-2; D possibly corresponds to TRBD1 (5 bases). The CDR3 length is 14 residues. Trimming pared 1 base from V and 7 bases from J, leaving 13 bases between. CDR1 MNHNS and CDR2 SASEGT come from the germline V gene.

The genes are TRBV7-8 and TRBJ1-5; 7 bases fit TRBD1. The trim removed 6 bases at V and 6 bases at J, leaving 8 bases unmatched. Germline CDR1 and CDR2: SGHVS and FQNEAQ. The CDR3 has 14 residues. This CDR3 is CASRYTGEGQPQHF. CDR3 nucleotides: TGTGCCAGCAGATATACAGGGGAGGGTCAGCCCCAGCATTTT. The full variable domain, its missing parts supplied by reference TRBV7-8 and TRBJ1-5, is GAGVSQSPRYKVAKRGQDVALRCDPISGHVSLFWYQQALGQGPEFLTYFQNEAQLDKSGLPSDRFFAERPEGSVSTLKIQRTQQEDSAVYLCASRYTGEGQPQHFGDGTRLSIL.

This clonotype occurred many times. The chain carries TRBV20-1 and TRBJ1-1; no definite D call. V gave up 0 bases and J gave up 2 bases, with 10 bases separating them. This CDR3 comprises 14 residues. The germline gives CDR1 DFQATT, CDR2 SNEGSKA (reference sequence). CDR3 sequence (DNA): TGCAGTGCTAGAGAGACCAGAGAAAACACTGAAGCTTTCTTT. It yields the protein CSARETRENTEAFF.

This clonotype was seen only a few times. The V and J genes are TRBV11-2 and TRBJ2-1; 9 positions match TRBD1. Germline CDR1 is SGHAT and CDR2 is FQNNGV. The junction had 6 bases not matched to a gene; V was cut back by 1 base and J by 2 bases. The CDR3 consists of 17 residues. The DNA for the CDR3 is TGTGCCAGCAGCTTAGTTCTTACAGGGGGCGCCTACAATGAGCAGTTCTTC. It specifies CASSLVLTGGAYNEQFF.

This clonotype appeared many times. V is TRBV2 and J is TRBJ1-5, with D uncertain. The V end was cut by 5 bases, the J end by 0 bases, with 11 bases between. This CDR3 contains 15 residues. Germline V gene sequence: CDR1 SNHLY, CDR2 FYNNEI. The CDR3 DNA reads as TGTGCCAGCAGTATAGGACGTAGTAGCAATCAGCCCCAGCATTTT. Translated: CASSIGRSSNQPQHF. The complete variable domain, with remaining parts taken from reference TRBV2 and TRBJ1-5, reads EPEVTQTPSHQVTQMGQEVILRCVPISNHLYFYWYRQILGQKVEFLVSFYNNEISEKSEIFDDQFSVERPDGSNFTLKIRSTKLEDSAMYFCASSIGRSSNQPQHFGDGTRLSIL.

This clonotype showed up just a few times. This sequence joins TRBV7-9 and TRBJ2-1; the match to TRBD2 covers 11 bases. This CDR3 has 14 amino acids. CDR1 is SEHNR and CDR2 is FQNEAQ in the germline V gene (reference sequence). The J segment lost 15 bases and the V segment lost 2 bases, leaving 9 bases of the junction unmatched. CDR3 DNA: TGTGCCAGCAGCTTAACTAGCGGGAGCCCTAGGGGGTTCTTC. It encodes CASSLTSGSPRGFF.

This chain uses TRBV9 with TRBJ2-1; 16 nucleotides agree with TRBD2. Germline V gene sequence: CDR1 SGDLS, CDR2 YYNGEE. This CDR3 comprises 16 residues. V trimming: 2 bases; J trimming: 7 bases; junction bases outside the gene matches: 3. The DNA for the CDR3 is TGTGCCAGCAGCGTGGGACTAGCGGGAGGGTCGAATGAGCAGTTCTTC. Encoded protein: CASSVGLAGGSNEQFF.

In its sample, this clonotype was seen many times. The genes are TRBV28 and TRBJ2-7; 14 bases fit TRBD2. The CDR3 sequence is 17 residues long. After removal of 3 bases from V and 2 bases from J, the junction contained 6 bases not matched to a gene. CDR1 MDHEN and CDR2 SYDVKM come from the germline V gene. The CDR3 coding sequence is TGTGCCAGCAGTTTTCGTCGACTAGCGGGAGGGACCTACGAGCAGTACTTC. Encoded protein: CASSFRRLAGGTYEQYF. The entire variable domain, with the rest obtained from reference TRBV28 and TRBJ2-7, is as follows: DVKVTQSSRYLVKRTGEKVFLECVQDMDHENMFWYRQDPGLGLRLIYFSYDVKMKEKGDIPEGYSVSREKKERFSLILESASTNQTSMYLCASSFRRLAGGTYEQYFGPGTRLTVT.

Ten or more counts support this clonotype. J is TRBJ2-5 and V is TRBV20-1, with 9 bases fitting TRBD1. The CDR3 contains 13 residues. Germline CDR1 and CDR2: DFQATT and SNEGSKA (reference sequence). After removal of 5 bases from V and 5 bases from J, the junction contained 6 bases not matched to a gene. This CDR3 is CSAGTGRGETQYF. As DNA, the CDR3 is TGCAGTGCTGGGACAGGGCGGGGGGAGACCCAGTACTTC.

This clonotype was seen a handful of times. The chain is built from TRBV6-1 and TRBJ1-1; tentatively, D is TRBD1 (5 bases). The CDR3 runs to 13 residues. The germline V gene encodes CDR1 MNHNS and CDR2 SASEGT. V lost 7 bases and J lost 0, with 9 bases in between. CDR3 sequence: CASKKTVNTEAFF. The CDR3 DNA sequence: TGTGCCAGCAAAAAGACAGTGAACACTGAAGCTTTCTTT.

This chain joins TRBV6-2 or TRBV6-3 and TRBJ1-5, with D possibly TRBD1 on 5 matching bases. Germline V gene sequence: CDR1 MNHEY, CDR2 SVGEGT. The CDR3 consists of 13 residues. Trimming left V 8 bases short and J 0 bases short, with 8 bases between. CDR3 sequence reads: CASGRASNQPQHF. CDR3 in DNA: TGTGCCAGCGGCAGGGCTAGCAATCAGCCCCAGCATTTT.

The chain uses TRBV5-1 and TRBJ1-2, with 9 bases identical to TRBD1. With V trimmed by 4 bases and J by 3 bases, 7 bases remained unmatched. The CDR3 length is 15 residues. Per germline, CDR1 SGHRS and CDR2 YFSETQ. The CDR3 DNA follows: TGCGCCAGCAGCAAGATACAGGGGGCGGACTATGGCTACACCTTC. Residues: CASSKIQGADYGYTF. The variable domain in full, with the rest retrieved from reference TRBV5-1 and TRBJ1-2, is KAGVTQTPRYLIKTRGQQVTLSCSPISGHRSVSWYQQTPGQGLQFLFEYFSETQRNKGNFPGRFSGRQFSNSRSEMNVSTLELGDSALYLCASSKIQGADYGYTFGSGTRLTVV.

The chain recombines TRBV24-1 with TRBJ1-5; 9 bases line up with TRBD1. The ends lost 6 bases at V and 6 bases at J; junction bases unmatched: 2. Germline values: CDR1 KGHDR, CDR2 SFDVKD. This CDR3 is 13 amino acids long. CDR3: CATSRQGGQPQHF. The CDR3 region has the DNA TGTGCCACCAGTAGACAGGGGGGTCAGCCCCAGCATTTT.

This clonotype was detected many times. The CDR3 sequence: CNVLAKNIQYF. The CDR3 DNA reads TGCAACGTACTAGCCAAAAACATTCAGTACTTC. The chain combines TRBV29-1 with TRBJ2-4; D remains ambiguous. This CDR3 has 11 amino acids. The V gene's germline CDR1 is SQVTM and CDR2 ANQGSEA.

The chain combines TRBV5-1 with TRBJ2-1; D uncertain. In germline, CDR1 is SGHRS, CDR2 YFSETQ. The CDR3 length is 13 residues. Trimming left V 0 bases short and J 6 bases short, with 7 bases between. The CDR3: CASSLARFNEQFF. The CDR3 DNA is TGCGCCAGCAGCTTGGCGCGGTTCAATGAGCAGTTCTTC.

There are a few counts of this clonotype. In DNA, the CDR3 is TGTGCCTGGAACAGCAGGGTGGGCACTGAAGCTTTCTTT. Its translation is CAWNSRVGTEAFF. The V and J genes are TRBV30 and TRBJ1-1; D possibly corresponds to TRBD1 (5 bases). V shed 4 bases and J shed 4 bases, with 13 bases lying between them. CDR1 GTSNPN and CDR2 SVGIG come from the germline V gene (reference sequence). This CDR3 has 13 residues.

The chain joins TRBV13 to TRBJ2-7; no firm D call. V lost 5 bases to trimming and J lost 0 bases, with 8 bases between them. The CDR3 is 13 amino acids. Germline V lookup: CDR1 PRHDT, CDR2 FYEKMQ (reference sequence). The CDR3 region has the DNA TGTGCCAGCAGCCCCAACCACTCCTACGAGCAGTACTTC. Translated: CASSPNHSYEQYF.

V usage is TRBV7-9 and J usage is TRBJ1-2, with 10 bases fitting TRBD1. CDR3 size: 16 residues. The trim removed 0 bases at V and 4 bases at J, leaving 5 bases unmatched. Germline V gene sequence: CDR1 SEHNR, CDR2 FQNEAQ (reference sequence). The CDR3 sequence is CASSLAVTGGGYGYTF. The DNA of the CDR3 is TGTGCCAGCAGCTTAGCTGTGACAGGGGGCGGCTATGGCTACACCTTC.

This clonotype came up many times. The rearrangement links TRBV20-1 to TRBJ2-5; the match to TRBD2 covers 10 bases. Germline V gene lookup returns CDR1 DFQATT and CDR2 SNEGSKA (reference sequence). The V gene end was trimmed by 6 bases and the J gene end by 6 bases; junction bases not matched to a gene: 10. This CDR3 is built from 14 residues. CDR3 coding DNA: TGCAGTGCCGCCCCAACTAGCGGGAAAAAGACCCAGTACTTC. This codes for CSAAPTSGKKTQYF.

This clonotype was counted only a few times. This chain links TRBV5-5 with TRBJ1-5; D possibly corresponds to TRBD1 (5 bases). This CDR3 is 16 amino acids long. Germline V gene data show CDR1 as SGHKS and CDR2 as YYEKEE (reference sequence). The V gene lost 1 base and the J gene lost 10 bases, with 21 bases spanning the gap. The CDR3 DNA follows: TGTGCCAGCAGCTTGATCAGGGACTCGTCTTTTCCCCCCCAGCATTTT. It encodes CASSLIRDSSFPPQHF.

This chain joins TRBV19 and TRBJ1-2, with 8 bases that match TRBD1. The V gene's germline CDR1 is LNHDA and CDR2 SQIVND (reference sequence). This CDR3 has 14 amino acids. Trimming took 8 bases from V and 5 from J; bases not matched to a gene: 10. DNA of the CDR3: TGTGCCAGTCGACCACAGGGGGAGGTTTATGGCTACACCTTC. This sequence encodes CASRPQGEVYGYTF.

This clonotype occurred many times. This CDR3 reads CASSYKLAGGGSETQYF. CDR3 nucleotide sequence: TGTGCCAGCAGTTACAAACTAGCGGGAGGAGGTTCCGAGACCCAGTACTTC. The rearrangement joins TRBV6-2 or TRBV6-3 to TRBJ2-5; TRBD2 matches 12 bases. The V segment lost 2 bases and the J segment 5 bases; nucleotides outside the gene matches: 9. The CDR3 loop spans 17 amino acids. From germline, CDR1 is MNHEY and CDR2 SVGEGT.

This clonotype has just one count. The genes are TRBV27 and TRBJ2-7; D possibly corresponds to TRBD1 (7 bases). The germline V gene encodes CDR1 MNHEY and CDR2 SMNVEV (reference sequence). The CDR3 sequence is 15 residues long. Trimming shortened V by 6 bases and J by 7 bases, and 22 bases separated the two germline ends. The CDR3 sequence: CASRKQQGTSGEQYF. The CDR3 DNA is TGTGCCAGCAGAAAACAACAGGGGACTTCTGGTGAGCAGTACTTC.

Only one count was recorded for this clonotype. The chain is built from TRBV12-5 and TRBJ2-1; 7 bases match TRBD1. CDR3 length: 14 amino acids. Looked up from germline, CDR1 is LGHNT and CDR2 is FRNRAP. Trimming at V came to 2 bases and at J to 7 bases, leaving 5 bases not matched to a gene. CDR3 sequence: CASGLIDRVNEQFF. The CDR3 DNA sequence: TGTGCTAGTGGTTTGATCGACAGGGTAAATGAGCAGTTCTTC.